The 12 T cell receptor beta chains presented below share a single source sample, sequenced in a study of cytomegalovirus exposure and HLA in healthy donors. The PCR had 60 Vbeta and 13 Jbeta primers. Clones were sequenced by immunoSEQ multiplex PCR, and TCRdb holds only the in-frame ones, with some missing. The sample has approximately 130,000 clones, 70% to 75% seen once. The sequenced sample consisted of PBMCs. The receptors stem from a man aged 30 to 45 in good health and CMV-seronegative.

The rearrangement links TRBV27 to TRBJ2-5; 8 positions agree with TRBD1. The V gene's germline CDR1 is MNHEY and CDR2 SMNVEV (reference sequence). The CDR3 loop spans 15 amino acids. V dropped 5 bases and J dropped 3; count of bases not matched to a gene: 8. CDR3 nucleotides: TGTGCCAGCAGTCTAATACCGGGACAGGAAGAGACCCAGTACTTC. Protein product: CASSLIPGQEETQYF.

This clone is a singleton in its sample. CDR3: CASRAGGGDTQYF. Written as DNA, the CDR3 is TGTGCCAGTCGAGCGGGAGGGGGAGATACGCAGTATTTT. This sequence joins TRBV19 and TRBJ2-3; TRBD2 aligns across 10 bases. CDR3 length equals 13 residues. V lost 8 bases to trimming and J lost 5 bases; unmatched junction nucleotides: 4. Germline V gives CDR1 LNHDA, CDR2 SQIVND (reference sequence).

This chain links TRBV30 with TRBJ2-7, with TRBD2 as a possible D gene (5 bases). The CDR3 spans 12 residues. V was cut by 4 bases and J by 2 bases, with 9 bases left in between. The germline V gene has CDR1 GTSNPN and CDR2 SVGIG (reference sequence). The CDR3 region has the DNA TGTGCCTGGACTAGCAGTACCTACGAGCAGTACTTC. Residues: CAWTSSTYEQYF.

The chain recombines TRBV7-3 with TRBJ2-2, with 10 bases aligning to TRBD2. The CDR3 has 15 amino acids. Germline V gene data show CDR1 as SGHTA and CDR2 as FQGTGA. With V trimmed by 5 bases and J by 6 bases, 6 bases remained unmatched. CDR3 in DNA: TGTGCCAGCAGCCCAATAGCGGGAGGTTCCGGGGAGCTGTTTTTT. Amino acid sequence: CASSPIAGGSGELFF.

The J gene is TRBJ1-2, the V gene TRBV7-9, with 8 bases aligning to TRBD1. From germline, CDR1 is SEHNR and CDR2 FQNEAQ (reference sequence). V trimming: 4 bases; J trimming: 4 bases; junction bases outside the gene matches: 5. This CDR3 is built from 14 residues. For the CDR3, the DNA is TGTGCCAGCAGCTCAGGGACAGGAGGCTATGGCTACACCTTC. Its protein product is CASSSGTGGYGYTF. Drawing the rest from reference TRBV7-9 and TRBJ1-2, the complete variable domain is DTGVSQNPRHKITKRGQNVTFRCDPISEHNRLYWYRQTLGQGPEFLTYFQNEAQLEKSRLLSDRFSAERPKGSFSTLEIQRTEQGDSAMYLCASSSGTGGYGYTFGSGTRLTVV.

The genes are TRBV6-5 and TRBJ2-3, with 9 bases aligning to TRBD2. This CDR3 comprises 16 residues. Trimming at V came to 2 bases and at J to 4 bases, leaving 7 bases not matched to a gene. Germline-derived CDR1 and CDR2 are MNHEY and SVGAGI. The CDR3: CASSYRVSGRSDTQYF. The CDR3 nucleotides are TGTGCCAGCAGTTACCGGGTTAGCGGGAGATCAGATACGCAGTATTTT.

The chain couples TRBV6-1 to TRBJ1-2; 8 bases line up with TRBD1. There are 11 residues in the CDR3. Germline CDR1 and CDR2: MNHNS and SASEGT. J lost 4 bases, V lost 9 bases, and 1 base had no gene match. The CDR3: CASDRGYGYTF. The CDR3 nucleotides are TGTGCCAGTGACAGGGGCTATGGCTACACCTTC.

The CDR3 DNA is TGCGCCAGCAGACTTCTAGCGGCGGGCACAGATACGCAGTATTTT. Translated, it gives CASRLLAAGTDTQYF. V usage is TRBV5-1 and J usage is TRBJ2-3; 7 bases are shared with TRBD2. Looked up from germline, CDR1 is SGHRS and CDR2 is YFSETQ. CDR3 length: 15 amino acids. V lost 5 bases to trimming and J lost 1 base; unmatched junction nucleotides: 7.

The chain employs TRBV7-9 and TRBJ2-7; 8 bases map to TRBD1. CDR3 length: 14 residues. Unmatched junction bases numbered 10, after V lost 5 bases and J lost 7 bases. Germline V gene sequence: CDR1 SEHNR, CDR2 FQNEAQ (reference sequence). The chain's CDR3 is CASSPGQGLGEQYF. The DNA for the CDR3 is TGTGCCAGCAGCCCCGGACAGGGTTTGGGGGAGCAGTACTTC.

The rearrangement uses TRBV19 and TRBJ2-7, with D possibly being TRBD1 (6 bases). The CDR3 spans 19 residues. The V gene lost 3 bases and the J gene lost 5 bases, with 29 bases spanning the gap. In germline, CDR1 is LNHDA, CDR2 SQIVND (reference sequence). The CDR3 DNA reads as TGTGCCAGTAGTATCTCCCCATCTTTGGGGCGGTATAACAGGGACGAGCAGTACTTC. As protein: CASSISPSLGRYNRDEQYF.

This sequence joins TRBV7-9 and TRBJ1-1, with TRBD1 matching over 11 bases. J was trimmed by 4 bases and V by 4 bases; bases with no gene match: 5. This CDR3 has 15 amino acids. Looked up from germline, CDR1 is SEHNR and CDR2 is FQNEAQ (reference sequence). CDR3 sequence (DNA): TGTGCCAGCAGCTCGCCGGGACAGGGGGGCACTGAAGCTTTCTTT. Translating gives CASSSPGQGGTEAFF.

This chain links TRBV7-9 with TRBJ1-3; D may be TRBD1 (5 bases). The CDR3 spans 14 residues. The germline gives CDR1 SEHNR, CDR2 FQNEAQ (reference sequence). Deletions cut 5 bases from V and 7 bases from J, with 15 bases between. DNA for the CDR3: TGTGCCAGCAGCCCCGATTCGGGGGGTAACACCATATATTTT. Amino acid sequence: CASSPDSGGNTIYF.